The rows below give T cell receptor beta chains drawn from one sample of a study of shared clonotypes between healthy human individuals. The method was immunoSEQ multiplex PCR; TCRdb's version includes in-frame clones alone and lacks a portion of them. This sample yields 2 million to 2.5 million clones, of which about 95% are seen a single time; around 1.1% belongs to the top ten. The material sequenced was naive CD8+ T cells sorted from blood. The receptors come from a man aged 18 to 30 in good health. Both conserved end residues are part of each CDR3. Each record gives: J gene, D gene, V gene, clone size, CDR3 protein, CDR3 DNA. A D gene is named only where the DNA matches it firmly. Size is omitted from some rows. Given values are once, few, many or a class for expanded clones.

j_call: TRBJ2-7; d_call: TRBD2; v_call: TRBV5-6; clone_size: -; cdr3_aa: CASSLGGTSSPPKYF; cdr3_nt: TGTGCCAGCAGCTTGGGGGGGACTAGTAGTCCGCCCAAGTACTTC
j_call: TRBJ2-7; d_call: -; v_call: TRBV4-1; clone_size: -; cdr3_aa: CASSQDLIDEQYF; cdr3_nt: TGCGCCAGCAGCCAAGATCTAATCGACGAGCAGTACTTC
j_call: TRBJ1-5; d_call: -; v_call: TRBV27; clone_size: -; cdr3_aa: CASSPSYGEGGQPQHF; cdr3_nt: TGTGCCAGCAGCCCCTCGTACGGGGAAGGAGGACAGCCCCAGCATTTT
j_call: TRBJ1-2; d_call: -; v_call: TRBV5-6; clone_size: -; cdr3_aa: CASSLGSSNYGYTF; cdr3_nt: TGTGCCAGCAGCTTGGGAAGCTCTAACTATGGCTACACCTTC
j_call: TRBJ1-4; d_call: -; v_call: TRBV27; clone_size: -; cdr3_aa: CASSSIGHVEKLFF; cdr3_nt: TGTGCCAGCAGTTCAATCGGACACGTTGAAAAACTGTTTTTT
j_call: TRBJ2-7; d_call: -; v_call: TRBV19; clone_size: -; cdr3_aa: CASSQNGEHGPYEQYF; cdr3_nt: TGTGCCAGTAGCCAAAACGGGGAACATGGTCCCTACGAGCAGTACTTC
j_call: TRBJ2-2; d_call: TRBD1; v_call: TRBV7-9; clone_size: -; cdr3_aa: CASSLGQGTPNTGELFF; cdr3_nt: TGTGCCAGCAGCTTAGGACAGGGGACTCCGAACACCGGGGAGCTGTTTTTT
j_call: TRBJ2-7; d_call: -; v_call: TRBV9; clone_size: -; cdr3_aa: CASSVVIGGEQYF; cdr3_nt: TGTGCCAGCAGCGTAGTAATTGGCGGCGAGCAGTACTTC
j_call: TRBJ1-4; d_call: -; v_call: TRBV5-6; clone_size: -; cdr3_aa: CASSLGSREKLFF; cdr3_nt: TGTGCCAGCAGCCTCGGGTCTAGAGAAAAACTGTTTTTT
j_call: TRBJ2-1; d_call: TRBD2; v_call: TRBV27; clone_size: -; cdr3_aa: CASSSLAGGTYNEQFF; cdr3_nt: TGTGCCAGCAGTTCCCTAGCGGGAGGGACCTACAATGAGCAGTTCTTC
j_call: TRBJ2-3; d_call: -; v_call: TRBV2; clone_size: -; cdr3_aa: CASSELAASTDTQYF; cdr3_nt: TGTGCCAGCAGTGAATTAGCGGCTAGCACAGATACGCAGTATTTT
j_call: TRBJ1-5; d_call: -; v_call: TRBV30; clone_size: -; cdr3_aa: CAWSLGQQDQPQHF; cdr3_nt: TGTGCCTGGAGCCTGGGGCAGCAAGATCAGCCCCAGCATTTT
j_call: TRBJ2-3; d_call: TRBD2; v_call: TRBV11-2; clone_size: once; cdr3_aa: CASSSGLADSTDTQYF; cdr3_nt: TGTGCCAGCAGCTCAGGACTAGCGGATAGCACAGATACGCAGTATTTT
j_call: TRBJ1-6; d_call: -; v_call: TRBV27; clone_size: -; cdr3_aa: CASSLGLVHSPLHF; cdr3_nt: TGTGCCAGCAGTTTGGGTCTGGTCCATTCACCCCTCCACTTT
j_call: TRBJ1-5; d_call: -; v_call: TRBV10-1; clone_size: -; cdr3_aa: CATVTGTYSNQPQHF; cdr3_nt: TGCGCCACCGTCACAGGGACTTATAGCAATCAGCCCCAGCATTTT
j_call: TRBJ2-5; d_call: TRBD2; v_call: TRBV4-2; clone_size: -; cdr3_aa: CASSQEGLAGAPQGTQYF; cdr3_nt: TGTGCCAGCAGCCAAGAGGGACTAGCGGGGGCCCCCCAAGGGACCCAGTACTTC
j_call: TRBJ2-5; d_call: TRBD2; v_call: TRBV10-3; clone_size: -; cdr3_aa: CAISESASGEETQYF; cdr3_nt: TGTGCCATCAGTGAGTCGGCTAGCGGGGAAGAGACCCAGTACTTC
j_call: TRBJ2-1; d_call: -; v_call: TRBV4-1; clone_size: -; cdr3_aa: CASSHLPGALEQFF; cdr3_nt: TGCGCCAGCAGCCATCTTCCAGGGGCCCTGGAGCAGTTCTTC
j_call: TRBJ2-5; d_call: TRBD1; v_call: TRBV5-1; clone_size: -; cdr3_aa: CASSLAGDRVRETQYF; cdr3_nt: TGCGCCAGCAGCTTGGCCGGGGACAGGGTTCGAGAGACCCAGTACTTC
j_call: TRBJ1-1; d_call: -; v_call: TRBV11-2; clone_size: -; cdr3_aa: CASSLGQANTEAFF; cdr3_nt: TGTGCCAGCAGCTTAGGCCAGGCTAACACTGAAGCTTTCTTT
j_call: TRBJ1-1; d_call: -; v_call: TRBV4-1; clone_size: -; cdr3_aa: CASSQTGSEAFF; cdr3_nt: TGCGCCAGCAGCCAAACGGGTAGCGAAGCTTTCTTT
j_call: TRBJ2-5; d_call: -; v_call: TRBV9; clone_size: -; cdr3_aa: CASSVVGTQYF; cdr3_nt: TGTGCCAGCAGCGTAGTCGGGACCCAGTACTTC
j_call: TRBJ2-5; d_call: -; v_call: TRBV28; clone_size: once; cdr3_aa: CATGDWAETQYF; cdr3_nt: TGTGCCACCGGGGACTGGGCAGAGACCCAGTACTTC
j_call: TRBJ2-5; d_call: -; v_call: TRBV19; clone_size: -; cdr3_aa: CASSLGGRETQYF; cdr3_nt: TGTGCCAGTAGCCTGGGGGGGCGGGAGACCCAGTACTTC
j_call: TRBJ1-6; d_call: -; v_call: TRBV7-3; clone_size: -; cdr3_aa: CASSLTRQGDSPLHF; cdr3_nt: TGTGCCAGCAGCTTAACTCGCCAGGGCGATTCACCCCTCCACTTT
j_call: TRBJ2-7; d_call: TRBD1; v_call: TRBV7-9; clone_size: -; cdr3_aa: CASSSGQGRLEEYF; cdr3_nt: TGTGCCAGCAGCTCGGGACAGGGCCGCCTGGAAGAGTACTTC
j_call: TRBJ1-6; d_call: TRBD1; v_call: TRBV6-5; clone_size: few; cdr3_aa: CASSYRTGENSPLHF; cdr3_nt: TGTGCCAGCAGTTACAGGACAGGGGAAAATTCACCCCTCCACTTT
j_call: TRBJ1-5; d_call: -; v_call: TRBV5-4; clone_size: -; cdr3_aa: CASSLDADSNQPQHF; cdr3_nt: TGTGCCAGCAGCTTGGACGCGGACAGCAATCAGCCCCAGCATTTT
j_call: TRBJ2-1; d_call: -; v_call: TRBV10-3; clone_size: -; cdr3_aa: CAISESLGSDEQFF; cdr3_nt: TGTGCCATCAGTGAGTCTTTGGGGTCGGATGAGCAGTTCTTC
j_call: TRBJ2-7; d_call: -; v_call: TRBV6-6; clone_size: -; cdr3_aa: CASSFRGGHYEQYF; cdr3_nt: TGTGCCAGCAGTTTCAGGGGAGGCCACTACGAGCAGTACTTC
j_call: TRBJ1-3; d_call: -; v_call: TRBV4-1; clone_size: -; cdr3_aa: CASSQAPIEGNTIYF; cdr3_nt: TGCGCCAGCAGCCAAGCCCCAATCGAGGGAAACACCATATATTTT
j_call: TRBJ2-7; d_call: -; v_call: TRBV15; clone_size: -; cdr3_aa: CATSSLGENPYEQYF; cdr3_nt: TGTGCCACCAGCAGCTTAGGAGAGAACCCCTACGAGCAGTACTTC
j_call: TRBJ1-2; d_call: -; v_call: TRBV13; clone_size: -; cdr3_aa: CASSLDSYGYTF; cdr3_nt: TGTGCCAGCAGCTTAGACAGCTATGGCTACACCTTC
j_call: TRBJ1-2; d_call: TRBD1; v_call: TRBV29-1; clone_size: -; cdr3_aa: CSVPTGTGYDYTF; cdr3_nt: TGCAGCGTTCCCACAGGGACAGGGTATGACTACACCTTC
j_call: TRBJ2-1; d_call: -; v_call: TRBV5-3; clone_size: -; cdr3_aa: CARSLSRYPPQFF; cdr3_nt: TGTGCCAGAAGCTTGAGTCGCTACCCGCCGCAGTTCTTC
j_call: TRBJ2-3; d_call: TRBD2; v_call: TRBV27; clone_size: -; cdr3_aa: CASSSTGLAGAGTDTQYF; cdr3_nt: TGTGCCAGCAGTTCAACGGGACTAGCGGGAGCGGGTACAGATACGCAGTATTTT
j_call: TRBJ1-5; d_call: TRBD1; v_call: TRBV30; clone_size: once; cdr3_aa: CAWSVTQGAQPQHF; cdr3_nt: TGTGCCTGGAGTGTAACCCAGGGGGCACAGCCCCAGCATTTT
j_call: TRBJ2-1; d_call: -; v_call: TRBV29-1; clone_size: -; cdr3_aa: CSVVRNEQFF; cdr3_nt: TGCAGCGTTGTCAGGAATGAGCAGTTCTTC